The entry that follows covers one T cell receptor (beta chain) sequence. It lacks a known antigen. TCRdb records Illumina HiSeq 2000 as the sequencer. TCR beta cDNA libraries were made by 5'RACE template switching that added a universal primer site and unique molecular identifiers. cDNA synthesis was primed from the TCR beta constant segment and was followed by two successive PCR amplification steps. For the original study's pipeline: MIGEC was used to demultiplex reads and group the reads by UMI, and MiTCR was used to assemble and quantify clonotypes. To exclude erroneous sequences, only TCR cDNA sequences supported by at least two reads were retained. The tcR package was used for downstream repertoire analysis, with clonotypes matched between fractions based on CDR3 nucleotide sequence plus V segment. VDJmatch was used to annotate antigen specificity against VDJdb, with one amino acid substitution allowed in CDR3. TCRdb reprocessed the reads, so every CDR3 protein sequence counts as one entry and DNA is not shown. The V and J calls come from TCRdb's annotation, not from the publication. This sample's table has entries for over 350,000 distinct CDR3 sequences. The ten largest make up roughly a tenth of the sample.

To determine HCMV serostatus, a commercial ELISA kit was used to detect HCMV-specific IgG in serum. Ficoll density gradient centrifugation was used to isolate peripheral blood mononuclear cells from blood. This sample is part of a study of T cells expressing NK-cell markers (TCRdb year 2020). About the investigation overall: TCR beta-chain repertoires were profiled in sorted CD3+CD56+NKG2C+, CD3+CD56+NKG2C- and CD3+CD56-NKG2C+ T-cell subsets from about 8 donors. The eight sequenced donors were randomly selected healthy volunteers, three men and five women. Of the eight sequenced donors, seven were found to be HCMV-seropositive and one was found to be HCMV-seronegative. Illumina HiSeq 2000/2500, MiSeq or NextSeq was used to sequence libraries as 2 x 150 bp reads.

Overall results and qualifications from the work: It remained unclear whether the expanded NKG2C-expressing T cell clones were specific for HCMV antigens. For 5 or 6 donors, the dominant CD3+CD56+NKG2C+ clonotypes were among the top 10 CD8+ clonotypes and accounted for roughly 1.0-8% of CD8+ T cells. Those dominant clonotypes were again the most abundant among CD3+CD56-NKG2C+ cells in a few donors, at about 25-60.1%.

Looking up the germline V gene yields CDR1 SQVTM and CDR2 ANQGSEA. The CDR3 spans 11 residues, from the cysteine through the phenylalanine. DNA is not recorded here. The sequence derives from a woman aged 45-65 years in good health. Donor details come from another sample of the same person, matched by shared clones. The chain joins TRBV29-1 to TRBJ1-2. Input material: blood T cells: a sorted CD56 or NKG2C T cell subset, CD4+ or CD8+ T cells, or bulk PBMC T cells (not recorded which). The encoded CDR3 is CSVGREYGYTF.